Sequencing of this T cell receptor beta chain was carried out in a study of T-cell memory formation after mild COVID-19. From germline, CDR1 is SGHRS and CDR2 YFSETQ. V dropped 0 bases and J dropped 0 bases, with 9 bases sitting between them. The length of the CDR3 is 15 residues. Of note for this clonotype: Its antigen remains unidentified.

General study points: Mainly in CM and EM were contracting CD4+ clones; CD8+ were in EMRA.

A single record per CDR3 protein comes from TCRdb applying MiXCR to the 5' RACE reads. The table records approximately 150,000 distinct CDR3 sequences, about an eighth of them present only once. Source material: PBMCs or a T cell subset sorted from them (not recorded which). The V and J genes are TRBV5-1 and TRBJ1-1; D remains unclear. The receptor comes from a man aged 18 to 30 who had mild COVID-19 (a few samples of this study predate the infection). Cell type and time point are not known. CDR3 nucleotide sequence: TGCGCCAGCAGCTTGGATCTTCCAGTGAACACTGAAGCTTTCTTT. The encoded protein is CASSLDLPVNTEAFF.